This T cell receptor beta chain stems from a study of response to subunit inactivated influenza vaccine. Germline CDR1 is SGHTA and CDR2 is FQGNSA. The CDR3 extends over 16 amino acids. The V and J ends lost 1 base and 2 bases respectively, with 13 bases between them. TCRdb ran MiXCR on the RT-PCR reads and lists one entry per CDR3 protein. Of 400,000 to 650,000 distinct CDR3 sequences listed, around 7.7% are singletons. This TCR came from a man aged 45-69 years who received an inactivated influenza vaccine. The V gene is TRBV7-2, the J gene TRBJ2-3; D possibly uses TRBD1 or TRBD2 (6 bases each). Sequencing was performed on PBMCs from blood, taken roughly 24 months after vaccination. This CDR3 is CASSLGGGHPTDTQYF. In DNA, the CDR3 is TGTGCCAGCAGCTTAGGTGGGGGGCACCCCACAGATACGCAGTATTTT.